This entry features one TCR beta chain sequence. Which antigen it targets is not known. The library was prepared using the immunoSEQ multiplex PCR assay. A mixture of 60 forward primers for TCR Vbeta segments and 13 reverse primers for TCR Jbeta segments was used in the multiplex PCR. The CDR3 region of rearranged TCR beta genes was amplified from genomic DNA by a multiplex PCR assay. The amplified TCR beta libraries were sequenced on the Illumina HiSeq System as 87-base-pair reads. Under the source paper's analysis protocol: Across the 600 to 700 repertoires, a later analysis counted about 81 million unique TCR beta chains, around 11 million of which were shared by at least two donors. A nearest-neighbor algorithm error-corrected the raw reads and collapsed the reads into unique sequences, merging closely related sequences to remove PCR and sequencing errors. V, D and J gene segments were assigned by aligning CDR3 sequences to IMGT reference sequences. For a sequence to be retained, at least a six-nucleotide match to both a V gene segment and a J gene segment was required. A rearrangement was called productive if the CDR3 had no stop codons and remained in frame with V and J, and every other rearrangement was called non-productive. Following IMGT convention, CDR3 was defined as the stretch from the second conserved V-encoded cysteine up to the conserved J-encoded phenylalanine. The earlier analysis of about 640 of the donors excluded any sequence lacking an unambiguous match to a single V gene segment. An earlier analysis of some 610 of the donors called V segments functional above 56.7% productive rearrangements and segregating when the between-donor standard deviation exceeded 5%. A statistical classification framework was built to diagnose cytomegalovirus status from the catalog of TCR beta chain sequences. In a later analysis, TCR nucleotide sequences were compared against IMGT/GENE-DB human TR gene sequences so that V and J genes could be assigned. In a later analysis, CDR3 sequences and most-parsimonious VDJ recombination scenarios were assigned using the TCRdist pipeline. In a later analysis, every TCR beta chain was defined by the combination of its CDR3 amino acid sequence and its V-gene family, and reads without a unique V-gene family were dropped. A later analysis removed 600 or so highly shared, low-generation-probability nucleotide sequences to deal with suspected cross-contamination and a sequencing artifact. In a later analysis, a clonal expansion index for each public chain was calculated from normalized within-repertoire ranks of inferred template counts. In a later analysis, generation probabilities were computed with a VDJ recombination model fitted to out-of-frame rearrangements, and the resulting probabilities were checked against IGoR. In a later analysis, TCR-TCR, TCR-HLA and TCR-CMV co-occurrence was scored with hypergeometric tests, and a repertoire-size bias correction was applied to TCR pairs. A later analysis estimated false discovery rates by permuting HLA or CMV assignments 20 times. In a later analysis, co-occurring TCRs were grouped using DBSCAN, and TCRdist sequence similarity was added for clustering within HLA-allele-positive subsets. For co-occurrence clustering, repertoires with fewer than 30,000 or more than 120,000 public chains were excluded, along with roughly 5 repertoires with anomalous nucleotide sharing. The source is immuneACCESS, and TCRdb retained only in-frame sequences with V and J called. Part of the clones is not carried over; for the studies checked, unresolved V genes explain less than half of this, and the remainder is unexplained. The V and J calls and clone size are taken from that table; D and trimming were inferred from the DNA. For this sample, the table gives 150,000 to 200,000 clones. The ten largest clonotypes hold about 0.8% of the sample.

The cohort consisted of approximately 670 healthy bone marrow donors. Cohort members were all nominally healthy when sampled, although unrecorded immune exposures were likely present. The donor was CMV seropositive and was included in the group of 289 seropositive cohort members. A peripheral blood sample was collected from each donor, and TCR beta sequencing was performed on peripheral blood mononuclear cells. The Qiagen DNeasy Blood Extraction Kit was used to extract genomic DNA from the blood cell samples. This sample stems from a study of cytomegalovirus exposure and HLA in healthy donors (dated by TCRdb to between 2016 and 2019). Looking at the study overall: According to an earlier analysis of 550 to 700 of the donors, roughly 180 million T cells yielded 117 million unique TCR beta sequences and approximately 280 Gb of sequence data. Of the roughly 430 genotyped donors, over 70% fell in the genetic ancestry cluster associated with self-reported Caucasian donors. Among under 450 genotyped donors of the cohort, an average of around 240,000 unique TCR beta nucleotide sequences were sequenced per donor, 15% to 20% of them non-productive. An earlier analysis of approximately 580 of the donors used high-throughput TCR beta sequencing to judge whether each TCR beta V gene segment behaved as functional or pseudogenic. Genome-wide SNP genotypes for about 60% of the roughly 670 donors were used in a later genetic analysis, which treated that subset as a discovery cohort. In addition to the first cohort of 666 subjects, a separate validation cohort of approximately 110 different subjects was used. The later analysis used no new phenotypic data to find candidate immune exposures, relying instead on TCR beta sequences and their occurrence across donors. Because of strong linkage in the cohort, roughly five DR-DQ haplotypes were treated as single units for association and clustering. The study used immunosequencing to profile the T cell repertoires of under 700 subjects and linked those repertoires to cytomegalovirus serostatus. The number of typed donors differed by locus: about 629-640 for A, B, C, DRB1 and DQB1; 500 to 550 for DQA1; some 590 for DPA1; and around 450 for DPB1. All discovery cohort repertoires had been generated on a single sequencing platform. Around 320 gigabases of sequencing data and tens of millions of unique TCR sequences were included in an early release covering roughly 600 HLA-typed donors. To predict cytomegalovirus infection status, the study brought together high-throughput TCR immunosequencing, statistical association of individual TCRs with disease status, and machine learning. Both class I and class II loci were covered by HLA typing, at four-digit resolution. A later analysis re-examined previously published TCR beta repertoires from several hundred donors and added high-resolution HLA genotyping to investigate patterns of TCR occurrence. The aim of the study was to test whether cataloging public T cell receptors could identify signatures of past pathogen exposure. Donor age, sex, ethnicity and CMV serostatus were collected together with the repertoire data.

What the authors observed across the whole study: A further reported finding was that TCR beta sequences accurately predicted the HLA-A and HLA-B alleles for most subjects in the first cohort. According to a later analysis, most CMV-associated TCR beta chains appeared to be HLA-restricted, and the HLA associations seemed to be driven largely by CMV exposure. A later genetic analysis associated a missense DCLRE1C variant with V-gene and J-gene trimming of TCR beta chains, and an independent cohort replicated the association. According to the authors, the approach could potentially be generalized to other disease states and immunological phenotypes. Correlated functional status among segregating V segments might reflect linkage disequilibrium, but an unknown experimental factor could not be ruled out. A group of highly shared sequence variants was considered likely to be a technical artifact of the sequencing pipeline. In both the original and validation cohorts, the classifier was reported to diagnose cytomegalovirus status with high specificity and sensitivity. CMV serostatus was the only immune exposure information available for the cohort. In a later genetic analysis, fewer N-insertions in productive TCRs were reported among donors in an Asian-associated ancestry cluster than the roughly 700-donor mean. Most TCR sequences were seen in very few donors, while some public TCRs were found in many individuals. Three of the identified cytomegalovirus-associated TCR beta chains were confirmed in vitro to be specific for cytomegalovirus antigens. In a later analysis, the rate of TCR association differed among HLA loci, with DRB1 alleles having the most associated TCRs and HLA-C alleles having the fewest. Because HLA typing was missing for some donors at each locus, association tests included only the typed subset. Several of the top co-occurrence clusters appeared to be linked to parvovirus B19, influenza, CMV and Epstein-Barr virus, according to a later analysis. A total of roughly 160 TCR beta chains were listed by the study as associated with cytomegalovirus. Because counts were too low, roughly 17 rarely observed V segments, including chromosome 9 orphons, were left out of the earlier analysis of some 640 of the donors. A later analysis found that HLA-associated TCR beta chains were more clonally expanded and had lower generation probabilities than equally common non-associated chains. Specific HLA alleles were associated with more than 15,000 TCR beta sequences at a false discovery rate of 0.05 in a later analysis. Assigning TCR associations to individual alleles was difficult when HLA alleles, especially DR and DQ, strongly co-occurred. Roughly uniform sequencing depth across donors was assumed in presence/absence analyses, although this assumption may not hold. The cohort was sequenced for TCR beta chains only, and without alpha or paired-chain data the features that could be detected were limited. In an earlier analysis of about 600 of the donors, most TCR beta V segments appeared in productive rearrangements about 90% or about 30% of the time, broadly matching IMGT annotations.

This sequence originates from a woman aged 18 to 35 in good health and CMV-seropositive. The sequencing sample was made of PBMCs.

The CDR3 protein sequence reads: CASSFPGGETQYF. The DNA sequence is TGCGCCAGCAGCTTCCCAGGGGGGGAGACCCAGTACTTC. The rearranged chain carries TRBV5-1 and TRBJ2-5, with TRBD1 perhaps the D gene, on 7 matching bases. Its CDR3 holds 13 amino acids, cysteine through phenylalanine. The retained sequence is limited to the CDR3, 39 bases, with the frame set at the first base. CDR1 is given as SGHRS and CDR2 as YFSETQ, both from the germline V gene. Deletion took 2 bases off V and 5 bases off J, with a span of 10 bases between the germline ends.